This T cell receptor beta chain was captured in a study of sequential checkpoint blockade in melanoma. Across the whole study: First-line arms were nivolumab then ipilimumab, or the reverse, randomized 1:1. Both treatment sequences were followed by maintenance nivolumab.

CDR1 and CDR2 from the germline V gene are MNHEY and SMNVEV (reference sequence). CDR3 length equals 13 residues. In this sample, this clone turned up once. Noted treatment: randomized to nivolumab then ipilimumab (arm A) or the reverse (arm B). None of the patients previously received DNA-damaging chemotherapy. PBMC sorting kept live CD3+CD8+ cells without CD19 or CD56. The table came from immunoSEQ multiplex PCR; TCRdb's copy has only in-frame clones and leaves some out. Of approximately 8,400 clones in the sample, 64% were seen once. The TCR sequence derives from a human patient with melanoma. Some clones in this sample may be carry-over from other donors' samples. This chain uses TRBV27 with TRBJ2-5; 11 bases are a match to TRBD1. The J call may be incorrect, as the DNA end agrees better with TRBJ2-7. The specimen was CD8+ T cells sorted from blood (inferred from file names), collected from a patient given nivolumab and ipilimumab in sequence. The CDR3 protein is CASSWDRGNEQYF. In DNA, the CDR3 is TGTGCCAGCAGTTGGGACAGGGGGAACGAGCAGTACTTC.